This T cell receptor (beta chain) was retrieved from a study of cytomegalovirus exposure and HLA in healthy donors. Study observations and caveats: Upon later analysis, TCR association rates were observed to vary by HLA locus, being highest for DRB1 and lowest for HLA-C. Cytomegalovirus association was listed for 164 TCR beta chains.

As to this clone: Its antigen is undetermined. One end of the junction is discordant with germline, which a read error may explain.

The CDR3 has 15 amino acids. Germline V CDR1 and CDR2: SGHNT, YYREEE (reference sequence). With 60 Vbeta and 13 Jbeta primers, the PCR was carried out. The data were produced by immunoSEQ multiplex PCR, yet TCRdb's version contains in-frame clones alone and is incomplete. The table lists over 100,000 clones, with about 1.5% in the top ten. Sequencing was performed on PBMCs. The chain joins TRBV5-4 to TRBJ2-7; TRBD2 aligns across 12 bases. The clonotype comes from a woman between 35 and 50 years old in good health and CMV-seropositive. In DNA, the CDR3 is TGTGCCAGCAGTCTCGGACTAGCGGGAACCTACGGGCAGTACTTC. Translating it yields CASSLGLAGTYGQYF.